The clone carrying this T cell receptor (beta chain) was detected many times. Its antigen is still unknown. The record originates from a study of Graves' ophthalmopathy and Graves' hyperthyroidism. Study-level findings and limits: It was with approximately 69% sensitivity and about 72% specificity that the model predicted ophthalmopathy progression.

Researchers took RNA transcripts and amplified TCR beta CDR3 regions from them. RT-PCR in the first round used HTBI primers; a second-round multiplex PCR followed. TCRdb called the multiplex PCR reads again in MiXCR, with one record for every CDR3 protein. The sample yields roughly 350,000 distinct CDR3 sequences, about 18% seen once. Hyperthyroidism counted as stable given no ophthalmopathy within 18 months of follow-up. Each diagnosis was determined on the basis of clinical symptoms, serum thyroxine, TRAb, thyroid ultrasound and orbital computed tomography. As the starting material, 10 ml of fresh peripheral blood yielded the PBMCs. The specimen was peripheral blood. The TCR was taken from an adult woman with stable Graves' hyperthyroidism.

The CDR3 region is CSARAEGANTEAFF. The CDR3 coding sequence is TGCAGTGCTAGGGCCGAGGGGGCAAACACTGAAGCTTTCTTT. This chain joins TRBV20-1 and TRBJ1-1; 7 positions agree with TRBD1. Trimming at V came to 3 bases and at J to 2 bases, leaving 6 bases not matched to a gene. The CDR3 has 14 residues. Germline V gives CDR1 DFQATT, CDR2 SNEGSKA (reference sequence).